This TCR beta chain was sequenced for a study of relationships among human T cell subsets. In its sample, this clonotype was seen once. Trimming took 8 bases from V and 3 from J, leaving 19 bases between them. Germline V gives CDR1 SGHAT, CDR2 FQNNGV. The CDR3 length is 15 residues. Semiquantitative ARM-PCR amplified T cell receptor alpha and beta CDR3 regions from mRNA. Exponential amplification used communal superprimers after tagged nested gene-specific primers in ARM-PCR. TCRdb independently ran MiXCR on the multiplex PCR reads; one entry per CDR3 protein. The sample lists 4,500 to 6,000 distinct CDR3 sequences, more than 65% seen once, with roughly 30% in the top ten.

The receptor was derived from a man aged 40-49 years in good health. The V call is TRBV11-2, the J call TRBJ2-5; D possibly uses TRBD1 or TRBD2 (5 bases each). Sequencing used total T cells sorted from blood. The CDR3 here is CASSTGTHLEETQYF. The CDR3 DNA reads as TGTGCCAGCTCTACCGGGACGCATTTAGAAGAGACCCAGTACTTC.